This T cell receptor beta chain is from a study of shared clonotypes between healthy human individuals. Study-level information: CD4 naive and CD4 memory each took three plates per donor, while CD8 naive took two and CD8 memory one.

The CDR3 is made up of 12 amino acids. The germline V and J ends were trimmed by 2 bases and 3 bases, with 5 bases remaining between them. Per the germline V gene, CDR1 is MDHEN and CDR2 is SYDVKM. CD45RO+ cells plus CCR7-negative CD45RA+ TemRA cells formed CD8 memory. Only in-frame clones appear in the TCRdb table, and some are missing; sequencing was by immunoSEQ multiplex PCR. This sample has 95,000 to 120,000 clones; approximately 70% occur once, and the top ten carry around 23%. V gene TRBV28 combines with J gene TRBJ2-7; D not certain. The TCR comes from a woman aged 25 to 39 in good health. Material: memory CD8+ T cells sorted from blood. The subset: CD45RO+ cells pooled with CCR7-negative TemRA cells. This CDR3 reads CASSLGFYEQYF. The DNA for the CDR3 is TGTGCCAGCAGTTTAGGTTTCTACGAGCAGTACTTC.